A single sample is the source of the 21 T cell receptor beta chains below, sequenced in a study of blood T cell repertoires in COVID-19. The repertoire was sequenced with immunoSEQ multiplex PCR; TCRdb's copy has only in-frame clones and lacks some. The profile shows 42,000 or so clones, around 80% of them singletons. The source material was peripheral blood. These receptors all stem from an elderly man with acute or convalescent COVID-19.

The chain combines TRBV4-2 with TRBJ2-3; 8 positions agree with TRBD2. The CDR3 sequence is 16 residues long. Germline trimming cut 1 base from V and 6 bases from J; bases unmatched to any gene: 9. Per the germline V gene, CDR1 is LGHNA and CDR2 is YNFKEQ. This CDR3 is CASSQVRVSGGDTQYF. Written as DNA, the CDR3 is TGTGCCAGCAGCCAAGTGCGAGTTTCGGGGGGGGATACGCAGTATTTT.

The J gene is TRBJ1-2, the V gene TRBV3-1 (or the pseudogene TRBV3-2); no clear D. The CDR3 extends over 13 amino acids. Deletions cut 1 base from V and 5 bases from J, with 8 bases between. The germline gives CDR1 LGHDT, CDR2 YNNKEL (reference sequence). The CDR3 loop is CASSQVNQYGYTF. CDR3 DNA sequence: TGTGCCAGCAGCCAAGTAAATCAGTATGGCTACACCTTC.

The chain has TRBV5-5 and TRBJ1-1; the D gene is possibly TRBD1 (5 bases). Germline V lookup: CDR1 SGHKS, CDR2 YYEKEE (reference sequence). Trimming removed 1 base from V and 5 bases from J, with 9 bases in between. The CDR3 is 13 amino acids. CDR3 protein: CASSLIAGTEAFF. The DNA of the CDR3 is TGTGCCAGCAGCTTGATCGCAGGGACTGAAGCTTTCTTT.

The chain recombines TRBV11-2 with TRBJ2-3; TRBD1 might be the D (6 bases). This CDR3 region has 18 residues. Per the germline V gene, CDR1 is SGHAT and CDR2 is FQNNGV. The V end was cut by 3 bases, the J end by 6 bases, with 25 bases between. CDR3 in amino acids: CASSFPTKPDSPSDTQYF. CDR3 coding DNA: TGTGCCAGCAGCTTTCCCACCAAACCGGACAGCCCTTCTGATACGCAGTATTTT.

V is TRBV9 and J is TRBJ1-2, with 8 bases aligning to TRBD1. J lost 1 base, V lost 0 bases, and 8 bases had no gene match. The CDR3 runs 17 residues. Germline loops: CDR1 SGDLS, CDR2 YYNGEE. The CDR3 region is CASSVGSGQGLNYGYTF. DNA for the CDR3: TGTGCCAGCAGCGTAGGGTCAGGACAGGGCCTTAACTATGGCTACACCTTC.

CDR3 sequence reads: CASSLGLAENIQYF. The DNA of the CDR3 is TGTGCCAGCAGCTTAGGACTAGCGGAAAACATTCAGTACTTC. This chain joins TRBV11-2 and TRBJ2-4; TRBD2 aligns across 9 bases. The CDR3 totals 14 residues. With 1 base clipped from V and 5 bases from J, the junction kept 0 bases outside the gene matches. Germline V CDR1 and CDR2: SGHAT, FQNNGV.

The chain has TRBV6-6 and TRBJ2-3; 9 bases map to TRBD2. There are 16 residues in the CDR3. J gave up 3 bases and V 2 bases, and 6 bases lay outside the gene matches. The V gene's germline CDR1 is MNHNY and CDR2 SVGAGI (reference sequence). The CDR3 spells CASSYDSGRKTDTQYF. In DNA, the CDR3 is TGTGCCAGCAGTTACGATAGCGGGAGAAAGACAGATACGCAGTATTTT.

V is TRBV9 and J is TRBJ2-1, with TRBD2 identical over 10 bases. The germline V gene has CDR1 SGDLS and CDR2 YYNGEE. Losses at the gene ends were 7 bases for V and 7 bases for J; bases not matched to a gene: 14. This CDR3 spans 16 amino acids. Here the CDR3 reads CASGALGVAGGNEQFF. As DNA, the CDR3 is TGTGCCAGCGGAGCCCTCGGGGTAGCGGGAGGAAATGAGCAGTTCTTC.

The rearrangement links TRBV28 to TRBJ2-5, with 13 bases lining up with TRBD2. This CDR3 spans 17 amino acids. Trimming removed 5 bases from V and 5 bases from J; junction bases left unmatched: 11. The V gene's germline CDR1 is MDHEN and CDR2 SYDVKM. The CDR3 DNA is TGTGCCAGCAGTAACGGACTAGCGGGAGAATCGGGCGAGACCCAGTACTTC. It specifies CASSNGLAGESGETQYF.

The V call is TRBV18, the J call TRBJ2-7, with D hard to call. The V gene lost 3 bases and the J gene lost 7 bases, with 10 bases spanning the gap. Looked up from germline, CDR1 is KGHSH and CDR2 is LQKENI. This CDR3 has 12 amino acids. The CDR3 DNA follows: TGTGCCAGCTCACCGGTTACGAGGGAGCAGTACTTC. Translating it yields CASSPVTREQYF.

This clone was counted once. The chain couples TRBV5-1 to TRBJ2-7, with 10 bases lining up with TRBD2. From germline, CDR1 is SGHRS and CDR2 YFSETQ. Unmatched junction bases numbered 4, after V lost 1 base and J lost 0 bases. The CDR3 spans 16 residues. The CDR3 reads CASSLTSGVSSYEQYF. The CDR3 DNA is TGCGCCAGCAGCTTGACTAGCGGGGTGAGCTCCTACGAGCAGTACTTC.

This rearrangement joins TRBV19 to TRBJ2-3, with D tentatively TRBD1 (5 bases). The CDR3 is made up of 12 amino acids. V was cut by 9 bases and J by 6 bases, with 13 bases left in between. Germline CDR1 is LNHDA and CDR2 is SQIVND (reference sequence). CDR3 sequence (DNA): TGTGCCAGCCGACAGTCTGGGGATACGCAGTATTTT. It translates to CASRQSGDTQYF.

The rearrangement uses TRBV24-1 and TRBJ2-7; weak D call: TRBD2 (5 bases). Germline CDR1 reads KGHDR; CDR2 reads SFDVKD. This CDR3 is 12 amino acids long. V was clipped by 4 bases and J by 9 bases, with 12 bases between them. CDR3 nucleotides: TGTGCCACCAGTGACCCCGGTGGAGGGCAGTACTTC. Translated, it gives CATSDPGGGQYF.

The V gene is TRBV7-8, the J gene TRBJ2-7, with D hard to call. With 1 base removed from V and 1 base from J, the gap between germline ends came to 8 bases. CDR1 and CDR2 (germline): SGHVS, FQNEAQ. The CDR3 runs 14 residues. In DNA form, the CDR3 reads TGTGCCAGCAGCTTAGGATCAGGATCCTACGAGCAGTACTTC. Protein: CASSLGSGSYEQYF.

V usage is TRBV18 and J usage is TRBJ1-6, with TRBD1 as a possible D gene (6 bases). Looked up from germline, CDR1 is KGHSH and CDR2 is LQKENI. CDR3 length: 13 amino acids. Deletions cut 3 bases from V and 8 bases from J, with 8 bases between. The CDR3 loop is CASSPRQDSPLHF. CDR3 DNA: TGTGCCAGCTCACCGAGACAGGATTCACCCCTCCACTTT.

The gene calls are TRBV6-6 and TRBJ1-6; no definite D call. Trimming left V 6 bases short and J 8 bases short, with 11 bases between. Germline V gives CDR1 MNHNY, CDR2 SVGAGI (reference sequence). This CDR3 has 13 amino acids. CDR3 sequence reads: CASSPGGDSPLHF. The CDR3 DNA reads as TGTGCCAGCAGCCCTGGCGGGGATTCACCCCTCCACTTT.

The CDR3 bases are TGTGCCAGCGGGAAAAGCGGGGGCTCCTACAATGAGCAGTTCTTC. It encodes CASGKSGGSYNEQFF. The V and J genes are TRBV2 and TRBJ2-1; 8 nucleotides line up with TRBD2. The CDR3 runs 15 residues. J was trimmed by 0 bases and V by 8 bases; bases with no gene match: 6. Germline V gene sequence: CDR1 SNHLY, CDR2 FYNNEI.

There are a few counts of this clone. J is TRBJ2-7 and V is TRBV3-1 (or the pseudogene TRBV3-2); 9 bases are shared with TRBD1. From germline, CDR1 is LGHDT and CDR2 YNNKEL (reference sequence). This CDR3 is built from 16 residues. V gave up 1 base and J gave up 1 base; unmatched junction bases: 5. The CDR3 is CASSQANRGLSYEQYF. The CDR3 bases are TGTGCCAGCAGCCAAGCGAACAGGGGGCTTTCCTACGAGCAGTACTTC.

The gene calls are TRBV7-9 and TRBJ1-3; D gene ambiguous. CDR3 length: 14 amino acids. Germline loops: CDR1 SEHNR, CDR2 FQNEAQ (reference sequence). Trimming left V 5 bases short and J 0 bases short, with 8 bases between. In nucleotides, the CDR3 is TGTGCCAGCAGCCTCGAGCTCTCTGGAAACACCATATATTTT. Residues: CASSLELSGNTIYF. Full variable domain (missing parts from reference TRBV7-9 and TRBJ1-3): DTGVSQNPRHKITKRGQNVTFRCDPISEHNRLYWYRQTLGQGPEFLTYFQNEAQLEKSRLLSDRFSAERPKGSFSTLEIQRTEQGDSAMYLCASSLELSGNTIYFGEGSWLTVV.

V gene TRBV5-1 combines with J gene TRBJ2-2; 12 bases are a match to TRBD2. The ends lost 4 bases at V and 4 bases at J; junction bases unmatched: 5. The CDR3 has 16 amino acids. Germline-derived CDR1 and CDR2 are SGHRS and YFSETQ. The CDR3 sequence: CASSATSGGLTGELFF. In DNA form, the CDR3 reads TGCGCCAGCAGCGCGACTAGCGGGGGACTCACCGGGGAGCTGTTTTTT.

This CDR3 reads CASSHNTMNTEAFF. CDR3 in DNA: TGCGCCAGCAGTCACAACACCATGAACACTGAAGCTTTCTTT. The chain couples TRBV23-1 to TRBJ1-1; D ambiguous. TRBV23-1 is sorted into the ORF group, with uncertain function. The V gene lost 3 bases and the J gene lost 0 bases, with 8 bases spanning the gap. The CDR3 totals 14 residues.